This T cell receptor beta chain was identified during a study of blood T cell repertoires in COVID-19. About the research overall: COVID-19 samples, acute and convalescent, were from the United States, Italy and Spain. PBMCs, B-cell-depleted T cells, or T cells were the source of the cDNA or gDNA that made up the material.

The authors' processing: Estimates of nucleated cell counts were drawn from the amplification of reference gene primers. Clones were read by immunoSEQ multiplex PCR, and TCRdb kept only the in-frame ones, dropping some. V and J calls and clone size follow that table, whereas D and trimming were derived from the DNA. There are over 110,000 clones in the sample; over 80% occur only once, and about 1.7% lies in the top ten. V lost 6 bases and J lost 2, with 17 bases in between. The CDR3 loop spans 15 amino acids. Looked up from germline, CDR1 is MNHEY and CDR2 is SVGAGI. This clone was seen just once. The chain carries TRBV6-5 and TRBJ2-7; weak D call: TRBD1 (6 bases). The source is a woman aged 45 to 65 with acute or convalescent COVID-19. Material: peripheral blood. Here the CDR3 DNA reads TGTGCCAGCAGCCCCTTGCTGGCAGGGGCCTACGAGCAGTACTTC. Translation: CASSPLLAGAYEQYF.